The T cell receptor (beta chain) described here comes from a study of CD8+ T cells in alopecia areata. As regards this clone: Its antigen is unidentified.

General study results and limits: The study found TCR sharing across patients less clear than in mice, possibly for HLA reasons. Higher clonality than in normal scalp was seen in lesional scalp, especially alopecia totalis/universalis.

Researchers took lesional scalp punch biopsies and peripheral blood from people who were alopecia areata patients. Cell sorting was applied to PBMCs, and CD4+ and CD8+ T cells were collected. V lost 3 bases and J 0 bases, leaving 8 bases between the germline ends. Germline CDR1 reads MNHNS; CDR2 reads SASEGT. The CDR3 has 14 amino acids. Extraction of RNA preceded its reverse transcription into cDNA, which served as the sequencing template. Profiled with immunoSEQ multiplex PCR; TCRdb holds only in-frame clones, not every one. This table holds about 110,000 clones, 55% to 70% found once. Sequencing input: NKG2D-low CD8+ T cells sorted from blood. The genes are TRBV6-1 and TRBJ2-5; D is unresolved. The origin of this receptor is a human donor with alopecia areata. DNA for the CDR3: TGTGCCAGCAGTGAGGCACCCTACCAAGAGACCCAGTACTTC. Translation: CASSEAPYQETQYF.